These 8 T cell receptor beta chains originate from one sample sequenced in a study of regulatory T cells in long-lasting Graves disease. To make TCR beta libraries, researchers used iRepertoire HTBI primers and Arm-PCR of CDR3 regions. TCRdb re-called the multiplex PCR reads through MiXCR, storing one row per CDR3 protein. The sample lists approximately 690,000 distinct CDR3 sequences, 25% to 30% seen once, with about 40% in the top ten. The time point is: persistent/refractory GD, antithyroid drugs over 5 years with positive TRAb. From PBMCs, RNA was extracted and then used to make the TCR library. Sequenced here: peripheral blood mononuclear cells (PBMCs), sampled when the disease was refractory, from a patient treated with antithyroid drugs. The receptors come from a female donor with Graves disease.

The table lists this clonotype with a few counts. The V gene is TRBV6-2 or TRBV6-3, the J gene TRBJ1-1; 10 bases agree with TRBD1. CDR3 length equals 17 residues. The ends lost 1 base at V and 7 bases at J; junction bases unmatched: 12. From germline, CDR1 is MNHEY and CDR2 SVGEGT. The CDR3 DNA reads TGTGCCAGCAGTTACTTCCCCCCGGGACAGGGGACAAATGAAGCTTTCTTT. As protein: CASSYFPPGQGTNEAFF.

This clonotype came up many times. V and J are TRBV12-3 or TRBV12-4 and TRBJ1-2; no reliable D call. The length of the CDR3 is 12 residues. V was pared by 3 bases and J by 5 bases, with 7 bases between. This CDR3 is CASSFDAYGYTF. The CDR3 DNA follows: TGTGCCAGCAGTTTTGATGCTTATGGCTACACCTTC.

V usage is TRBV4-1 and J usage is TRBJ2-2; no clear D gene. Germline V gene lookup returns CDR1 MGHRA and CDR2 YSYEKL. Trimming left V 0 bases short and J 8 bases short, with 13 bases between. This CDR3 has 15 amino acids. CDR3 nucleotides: TGCGCCAGCAGCCAAGATCCAGCGATGAAGGGGGAGCTGTTTTTT. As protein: CASSQDPAMKGELFF.

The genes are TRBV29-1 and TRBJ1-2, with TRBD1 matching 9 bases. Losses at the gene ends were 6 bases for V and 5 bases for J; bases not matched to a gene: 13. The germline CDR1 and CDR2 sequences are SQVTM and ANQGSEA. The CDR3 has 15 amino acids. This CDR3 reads CSVGITGGFPYGYTF. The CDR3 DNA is TGCAGCGTCGGAATTACAGGGGGCTTTCCTTATGGCTACACCTTC.

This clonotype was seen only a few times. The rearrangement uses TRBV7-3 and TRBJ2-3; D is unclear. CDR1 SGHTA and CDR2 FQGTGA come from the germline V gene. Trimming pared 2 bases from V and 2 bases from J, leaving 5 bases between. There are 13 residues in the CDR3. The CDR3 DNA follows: TGTGCCAGCAGCTTACGGAACACAGATACGCAGTATTTT. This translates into CASSLRNTDTQYF.

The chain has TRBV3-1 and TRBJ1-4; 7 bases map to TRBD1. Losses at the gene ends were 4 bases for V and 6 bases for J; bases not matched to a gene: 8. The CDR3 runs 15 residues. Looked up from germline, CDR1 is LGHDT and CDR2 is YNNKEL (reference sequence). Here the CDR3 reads CASSLRGTDHEKLFF. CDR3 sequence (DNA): TGTGCCAGCAGCCTCCGCGGGACAGATCATGAAAAACTGTTTTTT. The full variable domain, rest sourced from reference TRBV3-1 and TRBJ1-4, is DTAVSQTPKYLVTQMGNDKSIKCEQNLGHDTMYWYKQDSKKFLKIMFSYNNKELIINETVPNRFSPKSPDKAHLNLHINSLELGDSAVYFCASSLRGTDHEKLFFGSGTQLSVL.

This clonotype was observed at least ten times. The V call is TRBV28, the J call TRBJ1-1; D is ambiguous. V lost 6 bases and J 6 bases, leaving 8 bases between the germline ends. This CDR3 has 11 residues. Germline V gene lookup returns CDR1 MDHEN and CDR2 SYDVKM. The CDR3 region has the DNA TGTGCCAGCAGCCGGGAATCTGAAGCTTTCTTT. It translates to CASSRESEAFF.

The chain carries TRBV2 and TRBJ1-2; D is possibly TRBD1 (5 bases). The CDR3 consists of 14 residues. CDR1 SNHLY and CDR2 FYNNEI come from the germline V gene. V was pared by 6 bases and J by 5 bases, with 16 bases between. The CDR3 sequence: CASSVGVGQYGYTF. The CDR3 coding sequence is TGTGCCAGCAGCGTAGGGGTGGGTCAGTATGGCTACACCTTC.